The rows below give T cell receptor beta chains drawn from one sample of a study of blood T cells in healthy people across ages. TCRdb re-derived calls from the 5' RACE reads in MiXCR, one entry per CDR3 protein. The top ten hold roughly 10% of the sample, which has roughly 1.6 million distinct CDR3 sequences, around 36% seen once. Material for sequencing was blood. The receptors were sampled from a woman younger than 45 in good health. Both conserved end residues are part of each CDR3. D genes are given only for firm matches. Part of the rows lack a size; the others show once, few, many or a class for expanded clones.

d_call: TRBD1; j_call: TRBJ2-7; cdr3_length: 12; clone_size: many; v_call: TRBV2; cdr3_nt: TGTGCCAGCAGGCAGGGGGCGGGAGAGCAGTACTTC; cdr3_aa: CASRQGAGEQYF
d_call: TRBD2; j_call: TRBJ2-3; cdr3_length: 18; clone_size: -; v_call: TRBV4-1; cdr3_nt: TGCGCCAGCAGCCAAGATACTAGCGGGGGCTCTAGCACAGATACGCAGTATTTT; cdr3_aa: CASSQDTSGGSSTDTQYF
d_call: -; j_call: TRBJ2-5; cdr3_length: 18; clone_size: -; v_call: TRBV7-9; cdr3_nt: TGTGCCAGCAGCTTGGTTATCGCCCATCACCTGCCGATGGGCGGGCAGTACTTC; cdr3_aa: CASSLVIAHHLPMGGQYF
d_call: TRBD1; j_call: TRBJ1-2; cdr3_length: 14; clone_size: -; v_call: TRBV7-9; cdr3_nt: TGTGCCAGCATCAAGGACAGGGACCACTATGGCTACACCTTC; cdr3_aa: CASIKDRDHYGYTF
d_call: -; j_call: TRBJ2-5; cdr3_length: 14; clone_size: -; v_call: TRBV7-8; cdr3_nt: TGTGCCAGCAGAGTCAGGGAGCAGGGGGGGACCCAGTACTTC; cdr3_aa: CASRVREQGGTQYF
d_call: -; j_call: TRBJ2-3; cdr3_length: 16; clone_size: -; v_call: TRBV4-1; cdr3_nt: TGCGCCAGCAGCCACCTTCCTAGGGCGGGGACAGATACGCAGTATTTT; cdr3_aa: CASSHLPRAGTDTQYF
d_call: TRBD2; j_call: TRBJ2-5; cdr3_length: 17; clone_size: -; v_call: TRBV12-3/TRBV12-4; cdr3_nt: TGTGCCAGCAGTCCTCACCAACTAGCGGGGGGTCGGGAGACCCAGTACTTC; cdr3_aa: CASSPHQLAGGRETQYF
d_call: TRBD1; j_call: TRBJ1-2; cdr3_length: 15; clone_size: -; v_call: TRBV6-6; cdr3_nt: TGTGCCAACAGTGCCCCCGGGACAGTCCGTTTTGGCTACACCTTC; cdr3_aa: CANSAPGTVRFGYTF
d_call: TRBD1; j_call: TRBJ1-2; cdr3_length: 13; clone_size: -; v_call: TRBV6-6; cdr3_nt: TGTGCCAGCAGTATTATGACAGGGGATGGCTACACCTTC; cdr3_aa: CASSIMTGDGYTF
d_call: TRBD1; j_call: TRBJ1-4; cdr3_length: 14; clone_size: -; v_call: TRBV29-1; cdr3_nt: TGCAGCGTTGGGGACAGGGGAGTAAGGGAAAAACTGTTTTTT; cdr3_aa: CSVGDRGVREKLFF
d_call: -; j_call: TRBJ2-7; cdr3_length: 12; clone_size: few; v_call: TRBV11-1; cdr3_nt: TGTGCCAGCGGGGCAGGGTTGGACGAGCAGTACTTC; cdr3_aa: CASGAGLDEQYF
d_call: TRBD2; j_call: TRBJ2-3; cdr3_length: 17; clone_size: -; v_call: TRBV12-3/TRBV12-4; cdr3_nt: TGTGCCAGCAGTATACTCCTAGCGGGGGGGCCGACAGATACGCAGTATTTT; cdr3_aa: CASSILLAGGPTDTQYF
d_call: -; j_call: TRBJ2-5; cdr3_length: 14; clone_size: few; v_call: TRBV7-9; cdr3_nt: TGTGCCAGCAGCTTCCCTTTGTCCCAAGAGACCCAGTACTTC; cdr3_aa: CASSFPLSQETQYF
d_call: -; j_call: TRBJ2-7; cdr3_length: 12; clone_size: -; v_call: TRBV10-1; cdr3_nt: TGCGCCAGCAGACAGGACCCCTACGAGCAGTACTTC; cdr3_aa: CASRQDPYEQYF
d_call: -; j_call: TRBJ1-1; cdr3_length: 14; clone_size: -; v_call: TRBV20-1; cdr3_nt: TGCAGTACACCCTTACGGGGGCGCAGTACTGAAGCTTTCTTT; cdr3_aa: CSTPLRGRSTEAFF
d_call: -; j_call: TRBJ2-3; cdr3_length: 14; clone_size: -; v_call: TRBV20-1; cdr3_nt: TGCAGTGCTAGCCGGAGGGCCGTGGGAGATACGCAGTATTTT; cdr3_aa: CSASRRAVGDTQYF
d_call: -; j_call: TRBJ1-2; cdr3_length: 15; clone_size: few; v_call: TRBV21-1; cdr3_nt: TGTGCCAGCAACCCTACCAGGGACAGTAACTATGGCTACACCTTC; cdr3_aa: CASNPTRDSNYGYTF
d_call: -; j_call: TRBJ2-7; cdr3_length: 15; clone_size: -; v_call: TRBV12-3/TRBV12-4; cdr3_nt: TGTGCCAGCACCCCGAGGTCGGCTGAACCTAGCGAGCAGTACTTC; cdr3_aa: CASTPRSAEPSEQYF
d_call: -; j_call: TRBJ2-7; cdr3_length: 13; clone_size: many; v_call: TRBV5-6; cdr3_nt: TGCGCCAGCAGCTTGGCCTCGGATTACGAGCAGTACTTC; cdr3_aa: CASSLASDYEQYF
d_call: -; j_call: TRBJ2-1; cdr3_length: 15; clone_size: once; v_call: TRBV6-2/TRBV6-3; cdr3_nt: TGTGCCAGCAGTTACGAAAGAGGCGTACACAATGAGCAGTTCTTC; cdr3_aa: CASSYERGVHNEQFF
d_call: -; j_call: TRBJ2-3; cdr3_length: 15; clone_size: few; v_call: TRBV7-9; cdr3_nt: TGTGCCAGCAGCACCGGACTATCCGGCACAGATACGCAGTATTTT; cdr3_aa: CASSTGLSGTDTQYF
d_call: -; j_call: TRBJ1-1; cdr3_length: 11; clone_size: -; v_call: TRBV4-1; cdr3_nt: TGCGCCAGCAGCCAGACGGGACAAGCTTTCTTT; cdr3_aa: CASSQTGQAFF
d_call: -; j_call: TRBJ1-2; cdr3_length: 14; clone_size: few; v_call: TRBV28; cdr3_nt: TGTGCCAGCAGTCTTCAGGGACCGAGCTATGGCTACACCTTC; cdr3_aa: CASSLQGPSYGYTF
d_call: -; j_call: TRBJ2-3; cdr3_length: 18; clone_size: -; v_call: TRBV6-2/TRBV6-3; cdr3_nt: TGTGCCAGCAGCCTAGGGACTCGCCTGGATCGGAGCACAGATACGCAGTATTTT; cdr3_aa: CASSLGTRLDRSTDTQYF
d_call: -; j_call: TRBJ1-1; cdr3_length: 15; clone_size: few; v_call: TRBV7-9; cdr3_nt: TGTGCCAGCAGCTTAGCGAGGGAAGGAGAAACTGAAGCTTTCTTT; cdr3_aa: CASSLAREGETEAFF
d_call: -; j_call: TRBJ2-7; cdr3_length: 12; clone_size: -; v_call: TRBV28; cdr3_nt: TGTGCCAGCAGTTTGACACTCGACGAGCAGTACTTC; cdr3_aa: CASSLTLDEQYF
d_call: -; j_call: TRBJ1-4; cdr3_length: 16; clone_size: -; v_call: TRBV7-6; cdr3_nt: TGTGCCAGCAGCCGAAAGGGGGGCACAACTAATGAAAAACTGTTTTTT; cdr3_aa: CASSRKGGTTNEKLFF
d_call: -; j_call: TRBJ2-2; cdr3_length: 14; clone_size: -; v_call: TRBV7-8; cdr3_nt: TGTGCCAGCAGCTTCGGCCCCTTTGGTGGGGAGCTGTTTTTT; cdr3_aa: CASSFGPFGGELFF
d_call: -; j_call: TRBJ1-2; cdr3_length: 13; clone_size: -; v_call: TRBV15; cdr3_nt: TGTGCCACCAGCAAGACCGAAAGTTCTGGCTACACCTTC; cdr3_aa: CATSKTESSGYTF
d_call: -; j_call: TRBJ1-1; cdr3_length: 15; clone_size: -; v_call: TRBV5-6; cdr3_nt: TGTGCCAGCAGCTTGGAAACAGGGCAGAACACTGAAGCTTTCTTT; cdr3_aa: CASSLETGQNTEAFF
d_call: TRBD1; j_call: TRBJ1-2; cdr3_length: 16; clone_size: few; v_call: TRBV5-1; cdr3_nt: TGCGCCAGCAGCGGCTCCGGGACAGGGGAACTCTATGGCTACACCTTC; cdr3_aa: CASSGSGTGELYGYTF
d_call: -; j_call: TRBJ1-2; cdr3_length: 12; clone_size: -; v_call: TRBV20-1; cdr3_nt: TGCAGTGCTATTCCTCGCGGCTATGGCTACACCTTC; cdr3_aa: CSAIPRGYGYTF
d_call: TRBD2; j_call: TRBJ2-1; cdr3_length: 15; clone_size: -; v_call: TRBV6-4; cdr3_nt: TGTGCCAGCAGTGACTCTGGGGGGGGATTGAATGAGCAGTTCTTC; cdr3_aa: CASSDSGGGLNEQFF
d_call: -; j_call: TRBJ2-5; cdr3_length: 13; clone_size: few; v_call: TRBV5-4; cdr3_nt: TGTGCCAGCCGATACAGTCCCCAAGAGACCCAGTACTTC; cdr3_aa: CASRYSPQETQYF
d_call: -; j_call: TRBJ2-7; cdr3_length: 13; clone_size: -; v_call: TRBV18; cdr3_nt: TGTGCCAGCTCACCGGGGGATACCGACGAGCAGTACTTC; cdr3_aa: CASSPGDTDEQYF
d_call: -; j_call: TRBJ1-4; cdr3_length: 16; clone_size: many; v_call: TRBV4-2; cdr3_nt: TGTGCCAGCAGCCAATTAGAAGGGGCTTGGAGTGAAAAACTGTTTTTT; cdr3_aa: CASSQLEGAWSEKLFF
d_call: TRBD2; j_call: TRBJ2-7; cdr3_length: 12; clone_size: few; v_call: TRBV29-1; cdr3_nt: TGCAGCGTCAGAGCGGGAACCTACGAGCAGTACTTC; cdr3_aa: CSVRAGTYEQYF
d_call: -; j_call: TRBJ1-2; cdr3_length: 15; clone_size: -; v_call: TRBV11-2; cdr3_nt: TGTGCCAGCAGCGGGGGCGGCAGGGGAGGCTATGGCTACACCTTC; cdr3_aa: CASSGGGRGGYGYTF
d_call: -; j_call: TRBJ2-1; cdr3_length: 12; clone_size: few; v_call: TRBV30; cdr3_nt: TGTGCCTGGAGTGTAACGGGAGCTGAGCAGTTCTTC; cdr3_aa: CAWSVTGAEQFF
d_call: TRBD1; j_call: TRBJ2-7; cdr3_length: 17; clone_size: few; v_call: TRBV12-3/TRBV12-4; cdr3_nt: TGTGCCAGCAGTTTGGTGACAGGGATACCCAGCAGGGACGAGCAGTACTTC; cdr3_aa: CASSLVTGIPSRDEQYF
d_call: TRBD2; j_call: TRBJ2-3; cdr3_length: 16; clone_size: few; v_call: TRBV7-2; cdr3_nt: TGTGCCAGCAGCTTACTAGCGGGGGGGCAGTTAGATACGCAGTATTTT; cdr3_aa: CASSLLAGGQLDTQYF
d_call: TRBD1; j_call: TRBJ1-4; cdr3_length: 14; clone_size: few; v_call: TRBV5-5; cdr3_nt: TGTGCCAGCAGCTGGGGACAGGGAGGTGAAAAACTGTTTTTT; cdr3_aa: CASSWGQGGEKLFF
d_call: -; j_call: TRBJ2-5; cdr3_length: 12; clone_size: many; v_call: TRBV12-3/TRBV12-4; cdr3_nt: TGTGCCAGCAGCTTTCGAGGGGAGACCCAGTACTTC; cdr3_aa: CASSFRGETQYF
d_call: -; j_call: TRBJ2-7; cdr3_length: 15; clone_size: -; v_call: TRBV13; cdr3_nt: TGTGCCGGCAGCTTAATGGGGCCAGGAGCCTACGAGCAGTACTTC; cdr3_aa: CAGSLMGPGAYEQYF
d_call: TRBD2; j_call: TRBJ2-3; cdr3_length: 15; clone_size: many; v_call: TRBV3-1; cdr3_nt: TGTGCCAGCAGCCAAGGCGGGAGGGTCGGAGATACGCAGTATTTT; cdr3_aa: CASSQGGRVGDTQYF
d_call: -; j_call: TRBJ1-1; cdr3_length: 16; clone_size: -; v_call: TRBV5-1; cdr3_nt: TGCGCCAGCAGTGTTGAGTTAACACGGCGTAACACTGAAGCTTTCTTT; cdr3_aa: CASSVELTRRNTEAFF